The 6 T cell receptor beta chains given below trace back to one sample, sequenced in a study of T cell changes during pregnancy in multiple sclerosis. Profiling relied on immunoSEQ multiplex PCR, and the TCRdb table lists in-frame clones only, not all of them. The sample has roughly 57,000 clones; 92% are singletons. The source was CD4+ T cells from peripheral blood mononuclear cells, collected after pregnancy. The receptors derive from a female donor with multiple sclerosis, enrolled in a pregnancy study.

This clone was counted a few times. CDR3 in amino acids: CASSLGGGAVASYEQYF. In DNA, the CDR3 is TGTGCCAGCAGCTTAGGAGGTGGGGCTGTCGCTTCCTACGAGCAGTACTTC. J is TRBJ2-7 and V is TRBV7-6; D perhaps matches TRBD1 (5 bases). There are 17 residues in the CDR3. Germline V gene sequence: CDR1 SGHVS, CDR2 FNYEAQ. The V and J ends lost 1 base and 1 base respectively, with 17 bases between them.

V is TRBV11-2 and J is TRBJ1-6, with TRBD1 matching over 10 bases. Germline V gives CDR1 SGHAT, CDR2 FQNNGV. The J segment lost 9 bases and the V segment lost 5 bases, leaving 4 bases of the junction unmatched. The length of the CDR3 is 14 residues. This chain's CDR3 is CASSLRQGASPLHF. The CDR3 DNA follows: TGTGCCAGCAGCCTAAGACAGGGGGCTTCACCCCTCCACTTT.

J is TRBJ1-6 and V is TRBV7-8; TRBD1 agrees at 7 bases. The CDR3 has 18 amino acids. Germline CDR1 SGHVS, CDR2 FQNEAQ. The V gene end was trimmed by 1 base and the J gene end by 0 bases; junction bases not matched to a gene: 6. In DNA, the CDR3 is TGTGCCAGCAGCTTAGGGGACAGAAGTAGCTCCTATAATTCACCCCTCCACTTT. Protein sequence: CASSLGDRSSSYNSPLHF.

This chain uses TRBV7-3 with TRBJ2-3; a weak D match, TRBD2 (6 bases). The V gene lost 6 bases and the J gene lost 8 bases, with 15 bases spanning the gap. This CDR3 has 13 residues. The germline gives CDR1 SGHTA, CDR2 FQGTGA. CDR3 residues: CASSSSRETTQYF. As DNA, the CDR3 is TGTGCCAGCAGTTCTTCCCGGGAGACTACGCAGTATTTT.

The chain combines TRBV4-2 with TRBJ1-4, with TRBD1 matching 7 bases. Looked up from germline, CDR1 is LGHNA and CDR2 is YNFKEQ. The CDR3 runs 21 residues. Trimming removed 1 base from V and 3 bases from J; junction bases left unmatched: 20. For the CDR3, the DNA is TGTGCCAGCAGCCAAGGACGCCGCCGAGACAGGGTGTCGGGAGCTAATGAAAAACTGTTTTTT. Translated: CASSQGRRRDRVSGANEKLFF.

There are a few counts of this clone. The chain links TRBV13 to TRBJ2-5, with 13 nucleotides matching TRBD2. The trim removed 5 bases at V and 1 base at J, leaving 4 bases unmatched. Germline CDR1 and CDR2: PRHDT and FYEKMQ (reference sequence). CDR3 size: 16 residues. CDR3 sequence reads: CASSLRTSGGQETQYF. CDR3 sequence (DNA): TGTGCCAGCAGCCTACGGACTAGCGGGGGCCAAGAGACCCAGTACTTC.